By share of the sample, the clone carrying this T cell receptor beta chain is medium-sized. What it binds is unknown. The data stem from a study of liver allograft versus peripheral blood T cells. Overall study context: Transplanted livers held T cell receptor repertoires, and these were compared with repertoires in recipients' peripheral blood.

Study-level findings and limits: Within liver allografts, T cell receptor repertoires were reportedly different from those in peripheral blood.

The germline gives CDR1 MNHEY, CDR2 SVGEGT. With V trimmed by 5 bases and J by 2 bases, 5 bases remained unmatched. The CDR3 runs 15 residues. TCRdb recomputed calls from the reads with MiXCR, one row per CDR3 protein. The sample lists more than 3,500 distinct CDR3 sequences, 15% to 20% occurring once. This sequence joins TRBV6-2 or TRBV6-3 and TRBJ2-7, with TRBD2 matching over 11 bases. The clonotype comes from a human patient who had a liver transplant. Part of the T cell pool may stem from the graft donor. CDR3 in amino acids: CASSLSGRAAYEQYF. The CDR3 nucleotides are TGTGCCAGCAGTCTTAGCGGGAGGGCGGCCTACGAGCAGTACTTC.